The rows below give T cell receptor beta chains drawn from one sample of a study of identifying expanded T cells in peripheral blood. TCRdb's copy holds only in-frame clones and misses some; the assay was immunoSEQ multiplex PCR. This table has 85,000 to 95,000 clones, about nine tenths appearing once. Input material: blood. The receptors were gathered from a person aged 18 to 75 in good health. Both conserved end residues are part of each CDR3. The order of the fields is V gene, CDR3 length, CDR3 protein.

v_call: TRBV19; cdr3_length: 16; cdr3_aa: CASSIRLAGGHGELFF
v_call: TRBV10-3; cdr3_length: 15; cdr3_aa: CAISESGVNQETQYF
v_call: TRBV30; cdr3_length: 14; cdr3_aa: CAWSAEGRLDEQFF
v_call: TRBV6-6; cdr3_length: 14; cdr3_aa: CASSYGGRSYEQYF
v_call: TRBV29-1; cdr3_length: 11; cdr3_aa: CSVDMNTEAFF
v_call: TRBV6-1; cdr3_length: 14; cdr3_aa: CASIQGDSYNEQFF
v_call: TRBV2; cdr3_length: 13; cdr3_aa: CASSEQGNQPQHF
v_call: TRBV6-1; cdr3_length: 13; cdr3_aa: CASSEGSGEKLFF
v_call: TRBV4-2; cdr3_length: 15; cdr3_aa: CASSQLAGSYNEQFF
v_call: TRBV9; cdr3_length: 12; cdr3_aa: CASKRVTDTQYF
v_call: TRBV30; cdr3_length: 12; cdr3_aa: CAWGQGAGEAFF
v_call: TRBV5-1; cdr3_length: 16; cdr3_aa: CASSLAVYPSTDTQYF
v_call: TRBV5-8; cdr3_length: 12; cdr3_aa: CASKGTWSIQYF
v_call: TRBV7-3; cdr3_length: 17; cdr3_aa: CASSLGGSGRASETQYF
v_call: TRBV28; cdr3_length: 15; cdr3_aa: CASSPDRARNQPQHF
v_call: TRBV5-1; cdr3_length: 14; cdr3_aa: CASSGVGGSREQYF
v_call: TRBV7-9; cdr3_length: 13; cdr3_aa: CASSPRVNEKLFF
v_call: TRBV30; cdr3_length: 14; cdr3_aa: CAWRLTGLTGELFF
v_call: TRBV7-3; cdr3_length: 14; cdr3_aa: CASSFQGANTEAFF
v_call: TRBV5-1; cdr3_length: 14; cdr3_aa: CASSLAGFTDTQYF
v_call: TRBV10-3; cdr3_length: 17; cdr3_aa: CAISVLSGGAAYNEQFF
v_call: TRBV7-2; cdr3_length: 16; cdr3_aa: CASSLAGSGSYNEQFF
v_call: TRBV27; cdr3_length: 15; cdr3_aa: CASSLSGTTQETQYF
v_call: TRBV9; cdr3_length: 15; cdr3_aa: CASSEGLGENYEQYF
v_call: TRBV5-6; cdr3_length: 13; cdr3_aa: CASSSTVTYEQYF
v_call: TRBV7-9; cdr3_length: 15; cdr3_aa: CASSYPRTGAYEQYF